Presented here are 6 T cell receptor beta chains from one specimen sequenced in a study of T cells in Graves' hyperthyroidism and ophthalmopathy. Authors of the study amplified TCR beta CDR3 regions from RNA transcripts. The study used the HTBI primer set for a first-round RT-PCR of the TCR CDR3. TCRdb itself ran the multiplex PCR reads through MiXCR, one entry per CDR3 protein. The profile covers around 580,000 distinct CDR3 sequences, with under 60% appearing a single time and about 8.3% taken by the ten largest. The sequenced material came from peripheral blood or thyroid tissue (not recorded which). All receptors come from a woman aged 18-35 years with Graves' hyperthyroidism.

This clonotype was counted a few times. The V call is TRBV18, the J call TRBJ2-5; D not certain. Trimming shortened V by 2 bases and J by 3 bases, and 4 bases separated the two germline ends. Germline V gives CDR1 KGHSH, CDR2 LQKENI. The length of the CDR3 is 12 residues. The CDR3 DNA is TGTGCCAGCTCACCAGAAGAAGAGACCCAGTACTTC. Protein sequence: CASSPEEETQYF.

The chain uses TRBV2 and TRBJ2-2; D perhaps matches TRBD1 (5 bases). Germline V gene lookup returns CDR1 SNHLY and CDR2 FYNNEI. V gave up 7 bases and J gave up 4 bases, with 22 bases separating them. The CDR3 totals 17 residues. The CDR3 here is CASITRGRTKFTGELFF. In DNA, the CDR3 is TGTGCCAGCATTACGCGCGGAAGGACAAAGTTCACCGGGGAGCTGTTTTTT.

This clonotype was observed many times. This chain joins TRBV6-2 or TRBV6-3 and TRBJ2-5; D is ambiguous. CDR3 length: 12 amino acids. Germline CDR1 MNHEY, CDR2 SVGEGT. With 6 bases removed from V and 4 bases from J, the gap between germline ends came to 9 bases. The CDR3 nucleotides are TGTGCCAGCAGGCCGTCGGCAGAGACCCAGTACTTC. Amino acids: CASRPSAETQYF.

On this clonotype itself: Sequence at one end of the junction differs from germline and may be a read error. The rearrangement joins TRBV6-6 to TRBJ2-7; possibly TRBD1 or TRBD2 for D (6 bases each). Germline values: CDR1 MNHNY, CDR2 SVGAGI (reference sequence). The length of the CDR3 is 14 residues. The CDR3 DNA sequence: TGCCGTAGCAAGGGGGGCGCGGACTCCTACGAGCAGTACTTC. Translated: CRSKGGADSYEQYF.

Remarks on this clonotype: This may be a read error, as it is one base from a much larger clone. No conserved phenylalanine or tryptophan is present at the end of the CDR3, so a read error is the likely explanation. The rearrangement uses TRBV19 and TRBJ1-2, with D unresolved. This CDR3 has 15 amino acids. Trimming took off 3 bases at V and 8 bases at J, with 19 bases between the two ends. CDR1 and CDR2 from the germline V gene are LNHDA and SQIVND (reference sequence). CDR3 protein: CASSILAGESGGYTI. For the CDR3, the DNA is TGTGCCAGTAGTATTTTGGCAGGAGAAAGTGGGGGCTACACCATC.

The chain employs TRBV29-1 and TRBJ2-6; 9 nucleotides agree with TRBD1. Trimming removed 4 bases from V and 6 bases from J; junction bases left unmatched: 10. Germline V gives CDR1 SQVTM, CDR2 ANQGSEA. The CDR3 has 16 residues. The CDR3 nucleotides read TGCAGCGTTGCTCCGACAGGGGGAACTGAGGCCAACGTCCTGACTTTC. This codes for CSVAPTGGTEANVLTF.